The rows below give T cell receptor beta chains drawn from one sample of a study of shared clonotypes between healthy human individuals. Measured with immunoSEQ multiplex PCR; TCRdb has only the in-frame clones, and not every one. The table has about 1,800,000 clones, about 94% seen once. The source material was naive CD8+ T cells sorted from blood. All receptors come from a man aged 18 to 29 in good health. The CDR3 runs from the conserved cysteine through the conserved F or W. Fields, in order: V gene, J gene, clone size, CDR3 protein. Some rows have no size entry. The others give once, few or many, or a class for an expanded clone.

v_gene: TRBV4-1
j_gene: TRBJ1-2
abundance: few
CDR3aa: CASSQDRTGDYGYTF

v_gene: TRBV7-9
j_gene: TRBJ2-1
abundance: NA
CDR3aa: CASKVAGQSHEQFF

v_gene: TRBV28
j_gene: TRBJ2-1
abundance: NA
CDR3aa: CASSLPSGARMLF

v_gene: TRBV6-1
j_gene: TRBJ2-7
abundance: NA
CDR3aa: CASSETGTELEQYF

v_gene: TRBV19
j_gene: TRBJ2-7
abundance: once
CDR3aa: CASSPFGGGYEQYF

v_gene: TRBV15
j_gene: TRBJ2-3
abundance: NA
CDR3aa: CATSRDVIDTQYF

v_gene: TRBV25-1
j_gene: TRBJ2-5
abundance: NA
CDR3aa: CASSLAEWETQYF

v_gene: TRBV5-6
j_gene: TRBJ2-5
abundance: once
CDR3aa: CASSWGTSGEETQYF

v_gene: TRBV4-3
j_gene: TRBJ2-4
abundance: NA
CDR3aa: CASSPQGENIQYF

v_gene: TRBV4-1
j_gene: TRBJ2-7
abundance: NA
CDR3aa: CASSQVGQGFSYEQYF

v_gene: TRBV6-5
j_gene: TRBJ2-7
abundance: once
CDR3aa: CASSYGEGYEQYF

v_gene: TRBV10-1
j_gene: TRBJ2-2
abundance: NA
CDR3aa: CASSGGAGGPRELFF

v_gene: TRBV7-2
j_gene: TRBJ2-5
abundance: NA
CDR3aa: CASSLRGGRETQYF

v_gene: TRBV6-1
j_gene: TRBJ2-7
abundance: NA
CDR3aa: CASSDGEGPYEQYF

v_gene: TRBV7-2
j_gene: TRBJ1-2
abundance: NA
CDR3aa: CASSLGQGVNYGYTF

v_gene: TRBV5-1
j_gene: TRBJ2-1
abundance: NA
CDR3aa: CASSVSGLNEQFF

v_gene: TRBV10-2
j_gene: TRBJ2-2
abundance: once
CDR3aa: CASRAGGPGELFF

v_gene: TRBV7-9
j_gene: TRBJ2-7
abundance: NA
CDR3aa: CASSLSSHEQYF

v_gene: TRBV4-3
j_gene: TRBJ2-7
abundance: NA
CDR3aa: CASSRGIGYEQYF

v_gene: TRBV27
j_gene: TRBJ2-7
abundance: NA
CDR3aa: CASSLQGSYEQYF

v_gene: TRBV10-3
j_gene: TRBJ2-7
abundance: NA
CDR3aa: CAISEFDSSYEQYF

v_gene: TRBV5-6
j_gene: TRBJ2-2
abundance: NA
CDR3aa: CASSPTGGGDGELFF

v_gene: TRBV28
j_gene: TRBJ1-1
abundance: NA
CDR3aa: CASSPTRTEAFF

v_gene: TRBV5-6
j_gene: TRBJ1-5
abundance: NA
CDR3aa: CASSLTGYLNQPQHF

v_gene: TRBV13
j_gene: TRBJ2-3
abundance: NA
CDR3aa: CASSQGLAGVTDTQYF

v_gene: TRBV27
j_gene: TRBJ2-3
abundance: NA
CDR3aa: CASSFGSPNTQYF

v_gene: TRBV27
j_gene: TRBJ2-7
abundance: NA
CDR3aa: CASSPIAGPSYEQYF

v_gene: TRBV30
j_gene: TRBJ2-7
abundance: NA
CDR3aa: CAWGDGTYEQYF

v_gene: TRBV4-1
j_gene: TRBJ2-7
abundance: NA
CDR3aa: CASSPRTSSYEQYF

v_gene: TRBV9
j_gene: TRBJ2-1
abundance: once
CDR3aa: CASSGVSIEQFF

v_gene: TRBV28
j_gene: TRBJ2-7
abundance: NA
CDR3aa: CASSLFGRSDEQYF

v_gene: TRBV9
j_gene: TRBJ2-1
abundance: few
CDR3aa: CASSVAARNEQFF

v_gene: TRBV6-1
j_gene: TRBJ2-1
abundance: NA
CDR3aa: CASTRGGPNEQFF

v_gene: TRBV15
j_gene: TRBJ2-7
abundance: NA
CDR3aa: CATSRDGSTYEQYF

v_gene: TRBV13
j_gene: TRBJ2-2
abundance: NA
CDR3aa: CASSPQGDNGELFF

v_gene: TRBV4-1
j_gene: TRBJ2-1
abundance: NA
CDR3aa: CASSYSGGAFEQFF

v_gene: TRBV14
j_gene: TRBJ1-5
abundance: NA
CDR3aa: CASSRDGNQPQHF

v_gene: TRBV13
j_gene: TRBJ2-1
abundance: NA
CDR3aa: CASSGTGLNEQFF

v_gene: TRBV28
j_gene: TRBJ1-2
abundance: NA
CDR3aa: CASSLSGRSNYGYTF

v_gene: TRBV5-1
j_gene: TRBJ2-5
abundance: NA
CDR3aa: CASSLVPSGSRETQYF

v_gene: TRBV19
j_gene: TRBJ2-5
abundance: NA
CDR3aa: CASSTISHQETQYF

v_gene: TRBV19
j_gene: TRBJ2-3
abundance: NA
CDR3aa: CASRDHRTDTQYF

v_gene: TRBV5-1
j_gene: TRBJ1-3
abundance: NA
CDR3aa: CASSSQGQGQGPGNTIYF

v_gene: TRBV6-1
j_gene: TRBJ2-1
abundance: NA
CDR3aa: CASSEVAGGLNDEQFF

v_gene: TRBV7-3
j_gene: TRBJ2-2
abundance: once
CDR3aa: CASRQEGANRELFF

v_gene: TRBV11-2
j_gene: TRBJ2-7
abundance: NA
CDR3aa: CASSLDSYEQYF

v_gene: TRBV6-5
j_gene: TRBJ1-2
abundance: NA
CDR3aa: CASSLAGVGGYTF

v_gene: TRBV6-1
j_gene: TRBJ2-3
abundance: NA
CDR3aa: CASSEGQGWNTDTQYF

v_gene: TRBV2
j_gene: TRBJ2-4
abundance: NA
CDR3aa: CASSYKSGLGAKNIQYF

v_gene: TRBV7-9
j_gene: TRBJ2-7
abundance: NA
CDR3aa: CASSLEGWYEQYF

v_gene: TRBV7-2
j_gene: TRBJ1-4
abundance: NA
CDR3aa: CASSLDGVWEKLFF

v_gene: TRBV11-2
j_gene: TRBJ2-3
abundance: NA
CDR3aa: CASSLSLAGFLTDTQYF

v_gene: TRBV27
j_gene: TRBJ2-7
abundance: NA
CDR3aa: CASRPSAGTALYEQYF